These 25 T cell receptor beta chains were sequenced from one sample in a study of shared clonotypes between healthy human individuals. This table comes from immunoSEQ multiplex PCR, and its TCRdb copy is limited to in-frame clones, with some not included. The table includes 950,000 to 1,300,000 clones, more than 60% detected once. The sequenced material came from memory CD4+ T cells sorted from blood. Subset meaning: CD45RA-negative fraction. The receptor set was obtained from a man aged 18 to 29 in good health.

Regarding this clone: Other nucleotide sequences from this sample produce the same CDR3. This sequence joins TRBV7-6 and TRBJ2-5, with D tentatively TRBD2 (5 bases). Germline V lookup: CDR1 SGHVS, CDR2 FNYEAQ. Deletions cut 5 bases from V and 0 bases from J, with 10 bases between. This CDR3 comprises 14 residues. DNA of the CDR3: TGTGCCAGCAGCCTCTCGGGGTACCAAGAGACCCAGTACTTC. The encoded protein is CASSLSGYQETQYF. Full variable domain (outside the CDR3, taken from reference TRBV7-6 and TRBJ2-5): GAGVSQSPRYKVTKRGQDVALRCDPISGHVSLYWYRQALGQGPEFLTYFNYEAQQDKSGLPNDRFSAERPEGSISTLTIQRTEQRDSAMYRCASSLSGYQETQYFGPGTRLLVL.

The chain couples TRBV19 to TRBJ1-2; possible D gene TRBD1, 5 bases. The germline gives CDR1 LNHDA, CDR2 SQIVND (reference sequence). The CDR3 runs 14 residues. The V end lost 6 bases, the J end lost 5 bases, and 16 bases lay between the germline ends. DNA of the CDR3: TGTGCCAGTAGGGGGGACTCTCCGGGGTATGGCTACACCTTC. Encoded protein: CASRGDSPGYGYTF. Using reference TRBV19 and TRBJ1-2 for the parts outside the CDR3, the full variable domain is DGGITQSPKYLFRKEGQNVTLSCEQNLNHDAMYWYRQDPGQGLRLIYYSQIVNDFQKGDIAEGYSVSREKKESFPLTVTSAQKNPTAFYLCASRGDSPGYGYTFGSGTRLTVV.

This clone was counted only a few times. V gene TRBV27 combines with J gene TRBJ2-2; D perhaps matches TRBD2 (7 bases). The CDR3 sequence is 15 residues long. From germline, CDR1 is MNHEY and CDR2 SMNVEV (reference sequence). Trimming removed 3 bases at V and 4 bases at J, with 12 bases between. This CDR3 is CASSFGGRITGELFF. CDR3 sequence (DNA): TGTGCCAGCAGTTTCGGGGGGCGCATCACCGGGGAGCTGTTTTTT.

This chain uses TRBV2 with TRBJ1-2; 9 bases agree with TRBD1. Germline V gene lookup returns CDR1 SNHLY and CDR2 FYNNEI. The V gene end was trimmed by 5 bases and the J gene end by 4 bases; junction bases not matched to a gene: 5. The CDR3 loop spans 14 amino acids. The CDR3 bases are TGTGCCAGCAGTTCCACGACAGGGGGCTATGGCTACACCTTC. Translating gives CASSSTTGGYGYTF.

This chain uses TRBV2 with TRBJ2-5, with a possible D match to TRBD1 (6 bases). Germline lookup yields CDR1 SNHLY and CDR2 FYNNEI. CDR3 length: 13 residues. Trimming shortened V by 8 bases and J by 4 bases, and 14 bases separated the two germline ends. CDR3 nucleotides: TGTGCCAGCGGGACCGGGACACTAGAGACCCAGTACTTC. It yields the protein CASGTGTLETQYF.

V and J are TRBV5-4 and TRBJ1-4; D uncertain. V was pared by 0 bases and J by 8 bases, with 11 bases between. The CDR3 length is 14 residues. CDR1 and CDR2 from the germline V gene are SGHNT and YYREEE (reference sequence). In DNA form, the CDR3 reads TGTGCCAGCAGCTTGGATCCGGGTTCGGAAAAACTGTTTTTT. The encoded protein is CASSLDPGSEKLFF.

The J gene is TRBJ1-6, the V gene TRBV7-2; D is possibly TRBD1 (5 bases). V lost 6 bases and J 2 bases, leaving 11 bases between the germline ends. The CDR3 runs to 15 residues. CDR1 is SGHTA and CDR2 is FQGNSA in the germline V gene. CDR3 coding DNA: TGTGCCAGCAGAGGAGAGACAGCCTATAATTCACCCCTCCACTTT. It codes for CASRGETAYNSPLHF. The whole variable domain, filled in from reference TRBV7-2 and TRBJ1-6, reads GAGVSQSPSNKVTEKGKDVELRCDPISGHTALYWYRQSLGQGLEFLIYFQGNSAPDKSGLPSDRFSAERTGGSVSTLTIQRTQQEDSAVYLCASRGETAYNSPLHFGNGTRLTVT.

This sequence joins TRBV19 and TRBJ2-7, with TRBD1 identical over 11 bases. Germline V lookup: CDR1 LNHDA, CDR2 SQIVND (reference sequence). Trimming removed 3 bases from V and 3 bases from J; junction bases left unmatched: 4. CDR3 length equals 15 residues. CDR3 sequence: CASSIPGQGVYEQYF. The CDR3 region has the DNA TGTGCCAGTAGTATCCCGGGACAGGGGGTCTACGAGCAGTACTTC.

V and J are TRBV7-2 and TRBJ2-5; D may be TRBD1 (6 bases). The germline V and J ends were trimmed by 6 bases and 3 bases, with 14 bases remaining between them. The CDR3 sequence is 14 residues long. Germline assignment: CDR1 SGHTA and CDR2 FQGNSA. As DNA, the CDR3 is TGTGCCAGCAGGAAAGGGGGATCGGAAGAGACCCAGTACTTC. Amino acid sequence: CASRKGGSEETQYF. Supplemented by reference TRBV7-2 and TRBJ2-5, the full variable domain reads GAGVSQSPSNKVTEKGKDVELRCDPISGHTALYWYRQSLGQGLEFLIYFQGNSAPDKSGLPSDRFSAERTGGSVSTLTIQRTQQEDSAVYLCASRKGGSEETQYFGPGTRLLVL.

The CDR3 sequence is CASSSSGRSSGKDTQYF. CDR3 in DNA: TGTGCCAGCAGCTCTTCCGGGAGGTCTAGCGGGAAAGATACGCAGTATTTT. The V and J genes are TRBV11-2 and TRBJ2-3; TRBD2 matches at 9 bases. The CDR3 sequence is 17 residues long. The germline V gene encodes CDR1 SGHAT and CDR2 FQNNGV. Losses at the gene ends were 4 bases for V and 5 bases for J; bases not matched to a gene: 13.

The chain couples TRBV28 to TRBJ2-7; TRBD1 agrees at 7 bases. Per the germline V gene, CDR1 is MDHEN and CDR2 is SYDVKM. CDR3 length: 14 residues. V lost 7 bases, J lost 2 bases, and 8 bases stayed unmatched. Written as DNA, the CDR3 is TGTGCCAGCAATAGAGGGACAGTAGCCTACGAGCAGTACTTC. Its translation is CASNRGTVAYEQYF.

The gene calls are TRBV5-1 and TRBJ2-3; 10 nucleotides agree with TRBD2. CDR3 length equals 14 residues. Germline trimming cut 7 bases from V and 5 bases from J; bases unmatched to any gene: 7. The germline V gene encodes CDR1 SGHRS and CDR2 YFSETQ. CDR3 loop: CASGAGGPGDTQYF. CDR3 coding DNA: TGCGCCAGCGGAGCGGGAGGGCCTGGAGATACGCAGTATTTT.

The chain uses TRBV7-9 and TRBJ1-2, with D maybe TRBD1 (6 bases). This CDR3 region has 13 residues. CDR1 is SEHNR and CDR2 is FQNEAQ in the germline V gene (reference sequence). V was shortened by 5 bases and J by 5 bases, with 12 bases between the two germline ends. The CDR3 sequence is CASSRRGNYGYTF. The CDR3 DNA sequence: TGTGCCAGCAGCCGCAGGGGAAATTATGGCTACACCTTC.

This chain links TRBV7-2 with TRBJ1-2, with 7 bases aligning to TRBD1. V lost 5 bases and J lost 5; bases outside the gene matches: 8. CDR1 and CDR2 (germline): SGHTA, FQGNSA. This CDR3 has 14 residues. The CDR3 sequence: CASSPPGGFYGYTF. CDR3 nucleotide sequence: TGTGCCAGCAGCCCGCCAGGGGGGTTTTATGGCTACACCTTC. Supplemented by reference TRBV7-2 and TRBJ1-2, the full variable domain reads GAGVSQSPSNKVTEKGKDVELRCDPISGHTALYWYRQSLGQGLEFLIYFQGNSAPDKSGLPSDRFSAERTGGSVSTLTIQRTQQEDSAVYLCASSPPGGFYGYTFGSGTRLTVV.

This clone was seen just once. The genes are TRBV5-1 and TRBJ1-1; D is unclear. With 1 base removed from V and 8 bases from J, the gap between germline ends came to 15 bases. Germline lookup yields CDR1 SGHRS and CDR2 YFSETQ. The CDR3 consists of 14 residues. CDR3 region: CASSLLSSSLEAFF. DNA for the CDR3: TGCGCCAGCAGCTTGCTCTCGTCGAGCCTCGAAGCTTTCTTT.

The chain carries TRBV7-9 and TRBJ2-3, with D uncertain. V lost 5 bases and J lost 6, with 6 bases in between. This CDR3 is built from 11 residues. CDR1 SEHNR and CDR2 FQNEAQ come from the germline V gene (reference sequence). In nucleotides, the CDR3 is TGTGCCAGCAGCCCGCGTGATACGCAGTATTTT. Protein: CASSPRDTQYF.

V gene TRBV30 combines with J gene TRBJ2-5; TRBD2 aligns across 9 bases. Germline trimming cut 4 bases from V and 1 base from J; bases unmatched to any gene: 4. The CDR3 contains 14 residues. The germline gives CDR1 GTSNPN, CDR2 SVGIG (reference sequence). The CDR3 here is CAWNRGGAQETQYF. The CDR3 DNA reads as TGTGCCTGGAATCGCGGGGGGGCCCAAGAGACCCAGTACTTC.

The chain links TRBV28 to TRBJ2-1; either TRBD1 or TRBD2 may supply D (5 bases each). CDR1 and CDR2 (germline): MDHEN, SYDVKM. CDR3 size: 13 residues. Trimming stripped 6 bases from V and 13 bases from J, with 19 bases between. The CDR3 loop reads CASSLNPGLPQFF. CDR3 bases: TGTGCCAGCAGCCTCAATCCGGGGCTACCTCAGTTCTTC.

This chain uses TRBV30 with TRBJ2-1; 8 nucleotides match TRBD2. The CDR3 is made up of 14 amino acids. Germline V gives CDR1 GTSNPN, CDR2 SVGIG (reference sequence). V was clipped by 1 base and J by 4 bases; unmatched bases: 3. CDR3 residues: CAWSGLAIYNEQFF. DNA for the CDR3: TGTGCCTGGAGTGGACTAGCGATATACAATGAGCAGTTCTTC.

The V call is TRBV28, the J call TRBJ2-1; 10 bases align to TRBD2. This CDR3 region has 14 residues. Trimming cost V 2 bases and J 9 bases; bases outside gene matches: 4. In germline, CDR1 is MDHEN, CDR2 SYDVKM. The CDR3 here is CASSLGAGGREQFF. CDR3 bases: TGTGCCAGCAGTTTAGGAGCGGGAGGGCGTGAGCAGTTCTTC.

The chain couples TRBV5-6 to TRBJ2-1; weak D call: TRBD1 (5 bases). Germline V gives CDR1 SGHDT, CDR2 YYEEEE. The length of the CDR3 is 14 residues. With 5 bases removed from V and 5 bases from J, the gap between germline ends came to 14 bases. CDR3 region: CASRRRQKNNEQFF. CDR3 nucleotide sequence: TGTGCCAGCAGGCGCAGACAGAAAAACAATGAGCAGTTCTTC.

V is TRBV14 and J is TRBJ2-5; 14 positions agree with TRBD2. The CDR3 runs 17 residues. Germline values: CDR1 SGHDN, CDR2 FVKESK. The junction had 3 bases not matched to a gene; V was cut back by 1 base and J by 2 bases. As DNA, the CDR3 is TGTGCCAGCAGCCAAGGGACTAGCGGGGGGTTACAAGAGACCCAGTACTTC. As protein: CASSQGTSGGLQETQYF.

Details on this clone: This may arise from a read error, as a much more abundant clone is one base away. This rearrangement joins TRBV6-1 to TRBJ2-2; D ambiguous. Germline CDR1 is MNHNS and CDR2 is SASEGT. Trimming removed 1 base at V and 4 bases at J, with 4 bases between. The CDR3 sequence is 13 residues long. CDR3 loop: CASSEGGTGELFF. Here the CDR3 DNA reads TGTGCCAGCAGTGAAGGGGGCACCGGGGAGCTGTTTTTT.

The chain is built from TRBV2 and TRBJ2-7; D remains ambiguous. The V and J ends lost 8 bases and 6 bases respectively, with 17 bases between them. CDR3 length: 13 amino acids. The germline gives CDR1 SNHLY, CDR2 FYNNEI. CDR3 region: CASCPMIISEQYF. Written as DNA, the CDR3 is TGTGCCAGCTGTCCTATGATAATATCCGAGCAGTACTTC.

V and J are TRBV7-9 and TRBJ1-1; no clear D. The CDR3 is 12 residues long. V lost 5 bases and J 5 bases, leaving 9 bases between the germline ends. Germline V lookup: CDR1 SEHNR, CDR2 FQNEAQ (reference sequence). The CDR3 DNA sequence: TGTGCCAGCAGCCTAGAATGGACTGAAGCTTTCTTT. Translating it yields CASSLEWTEAFF.